These 24 T cell receptor beta chains were sequenced from one sample in a study of T-cell memory formation after mild COVID-19. In TCRdb, the 5' RACE reads were re-called with MiXCR into one record per CDR3 protein. The sample holds about 560,000 distinct CDR3 sequences, roughly 22% seen once. Sequenced: PBMCs or a T cell subset sorted from them (not recorded which). Every receptor here comes from an adult woman who had mild COVID-19 (a few samples of this study predate the infection). Cell type and time point are not known.

The chain joins TRBV23-1 to TRBJ2-1, with 7 positions matching TRBD1. TRBV23-1 is assigned to the ORF class and has an uncertain function. Germline trimming cut 1 base from V and 0 bases from J; bases unmatched to any gene: 3. This CDR3 spans 16 amino acids. CDR3 region: CASSQLGQPSYNEQFF. CDR3 nucleotides: TGCGCCAGCAGTCAATTGGGACAGCCCTCCTACAATGAGCAGTTCTTC.

This rearrangement joins TRBV12-3 or TRBV12-4 to TRBJ2-3; D gene unclear. Deletions cut 6 bases from V and 3 bases from J, with 16 bases between. CDR3 length equals 15 residues. The CDR3 sequence is CASSHNALHTDTQYF. The CDR3 DNA follows: TGTGCCAGCAGCCATAACGCCCTCCATACAGATACGCAGTATTTT.

This rearrangement joins TRBV5-1 to TRBJ2-2; a weak D match, TRBD2 (6 bases). In germline, CDR1 is SGHRS, CDR2 YFSETQ. The CDR3 extends over 14 amino acids. Trimming left V 3 bases short and J 1 base short, with 7 bases between. CDR3 sequence reads: CASSWGENTGELFF. The CDR3, as DNA: TGCGCCAGCAGCTGGGGGGAGAACACCGGGGAGCTGTTTTTT.

This clonotype was seen more than once but under ten times. This chain connects TRBV11-2 to TRBJ2-2, with TRBD2 identical over 15 bases. In germline, CDR1 is SGHAT, CDR2 FQNNGV. The ends lost 5 bases at V and 5 bases at J; junction bases unmatched: 6. CDR3 length equals 17 residues. In DNA form, the CDR3 reads TGTGCCAGCAGCCCGGGACTAGCGGGGGGCCTAACCGGGGAGCTGTTTTTT. As protein: CASSPGLAGGLTGELFF.

This clonotype was seen only a few times. The chain joins TRBV7-9 to TRBJ2-1; TRBD2 matches at 8 bases. CDR1 SEHNR and CDR2 FQNEAQ come from the germline V gene (reference sequence). The CDR3 consists of 14 residues. V shed 5 bases and J 6 bases; nucleotides not matched to a gene: 6. This CDR3 is CASSPGGGRNEQFF. The CDR3, as DNA: TGTGCCAGCAGCCCCGGGGGGGGGCGCAATGAGCAGTTCTTC.

This clonotype occurred a few times. This rearrangement joins TRBV5-1 to TRBJ2-1; D possibly corresponds to TRBD2 (5 bases). V lost 1 base, J lost 6 bases, and 14 bases lay in between. The CDR3 spans 15 residues. Germline-derived CDR1 and CDR2 are SGHRS and YFSETQ. The DNA of the CDR3 is TGCGCCAGCAGCTTGCCGGAGGCGGTTTTCAATGAGCAGTTCTTC. The encoded protein is CASSLPEAVFNEQFF.

This chain joins TRBV7-9 and TRBJ2-7; 12 bases are shared with TRBD1. The CDR3 covers 15 residues. Germline V gene data show CDR1 as SEHNR and CDR2 as FQNEAQ (reference sequence). Trimming at V came to 4 bases and at J to 5 bases, leaving 6 bases not matched to a gene. As DNA, the CDR3 is TGTGCCAGCAGCTCCGGGGACAGGGGGCTGGACGAGCAGTACTTC. It encodes CASSSGDRGLDEQYF.

This chain uses TRBV15 with TRBJ2-7, with a weak D call TRBD2 (5 bases). Deletions cut 3 bases from V and 1 base from J, with 13 bases between. Germline lookup yields CDR1 LNHNV and CDR2 YYDKDF (reference sequence). The CDR3 contains 15 residues. This CDR3 is CATSSEGTGSYEQYF. CDR3 coding DNA: TGTGCCACCAGCAGTGAGGGAACGGGATCCTACGAGCAGTACTTC.

The chain links TRBV9 to TRBJ2-7; D possibly matches TRBD1 or TRBD2 (6 bases each). Trimming took off 0 bases at V and 6 bases at J, with 13 bases between the two ends. CDR1 and CDR2 (germline): SGDLS, YYNGEE. The length of the CDR3 is 14 residues. CDR3 DNA sequence: TGTGCCAGCAGCGTAGGGGGGGCGCAAATCGAGCAGTACTTC. It is translated as CASSVGGAQIEQYF.

CDR3 in DNA: TGCAGCGTTGTGGCCTCCGGGACTTTCACAGATACGCAGTATTTT. It yields the protein CSVVASGTFTDTQYF. The V and J genes are TRBV29-1 and TRBJ2-3; a possible D gene is TRBD2 (6 bases). From germline, CDR1 is SQVTM and CDR2 ANQGSEA. Trimming shortened V by 4 bases and J by 2 bases, and 16 bases separated the two germline ends. The CDR3 is 15 amino acids.

The chain recombines TRBV29-1 with TRBJ2-3, with D unresolved. CDR1 and CDR2 (germline): SQVTM, ANQGSEA. Trimming stripped 4 bases from V and 3 bases from J, with 8 bases between. The CDR3 covers 12 residues. The CDR3 DNA follows: TGCAGCGTTGTTCCGATAACAGATACGCAGTATTTT. Translating gives CSVVPITDTQYF.

The chain carries TRBV6-5 and TRBJ2-1; 9 positions match TRBD1. Trimming took 6 bases from V and 7 from J; bases not matched to a gene: 10. Germline V lookup: CDR1 MNHEY, CDR2 SVGAGI. This CDR3 contains 15 residues. CDR3 sequence: CASSWDRAKGNEQFF. The CDR3 coding sequence is TGTGCCAGCAGCTGGGACAGGGCCAAAGGGAATGAGCAGTTCTTC.

This chain links TRBV7-6 with TRBJ2-7; 9 bases map to TRBD1. The junction had 7 bases not matched to a gene; V was cut back by 5 bases and J by 5 bases. CDR1 is SGHVS, CDR2 FNYEAQ, per germline. The CDR3 loop spans 14 amino acids. CDR3 DNA sequence: TGTGCCAGCAGCCTAGGGACAGGGTGGGACGAGCAGTACTTC. Protein product: CASSLGTGWDEQYF.

This clonotype was counted only a few times. The rearrangement uses TRBV29-1 and TRBJ2-3, with 7 bases lining up with TRBD1. Per the germline V gene, CDR1 is SQVTM and CDR2 is ANQGSEA. The V gene end was trimmed by 8 bases and the J gene end by 0 bases; junction bases not matched to a gene: 5. There are 13 residues in the CDR3. The CDR3 region is CSFTGDSTDTQYF. The DNA for the CDR3 is TGCAGCTTTACAGGGGATAGCACAGATACGCAGTATTTT.

The genes are TRBV3-1 and TRBJ2-1; 8 nucleotides agree with TRBD1. Germline V gene sequence: CDR1 LGHDT, CDR2 YNNKEL (reference sequence). CDR3 length equals 15 residues. The J segment lost 1 base and the V segment lost 8 bases, leaving 7 bases of the junction unmatched. The CDR3 DNA reads as TGTGCCAGCCGGCAGGGGGCTGGTTCCTACAATGAGCAGTTCTTC. Amino acids: CASRQGAGSYNEQFF.

This clonotype occurred a few times. The rearrangement links TRBV10-3 to TRBJ1-1; D is unclear. Germline lookup yields CDR1 ENHRY and CDR2 SYGVKD. Between the trimmed V and J ends, which lost 2 bases and 1 base, there was a span of 5 bases. This CDR3 contains 13 residues. CDR3 sequence reads: CAISERENTEAFF. The CDR3 nucleotides read TGTGCCATCAGTGAGAGGGAGAACACTGAAGCTTTCTTT.

The chain links TRBV7-9 to TRBJ1-1, with D possibly being TRBD1 (5 bases). Per germline, CDR1 SEHNR and CDR2 FQNEAQ (reference sequence). V dropped 1 base and J dropped 1 base, with 7 bases sitting between them. The CDR3 covers 14 residues. The DNA of the CDR3 is TGTGCCAGCAGCTTAGTTGGGGCGAACACTGAAGCTTTCTTT. Its protein is CASSLVGANTEAFF. Looking up the rest from reference TRBV7-9 and TRBJ1-1 gives the full variable domain: DTGVSQNPRHKITKRGQNVTFRCDPISEHNRLYWYRQTLGQGPEFLTYFQNEAQLEKSRLLSDRFSAERPKGSFSTLEIQRTEQGDSAMYLCASSLVGANTEAFFGQGTRLTVV.

This clonotype was detected a few times. The chain employs TRBV29-1 and TRBJ1-1; no firm D call. Germline V CDR1 and CDR2: SQVTM, ANQGSEA. Trimming took off 7 bases at V and 0 bases at J, with 9 bases between the two ends. The CDR3 length is 12 residues. CDR3 nucleotide sequence: TGCAGCGCCACTCACATGAACACTGAAGCTTTCTTT. It encodes CSATHMNTEAFF.

This clonotype came up a few times. The rearrangement uses TRBV6-5 and TRBJ2-3, with 11 bases lining up with TRBD2. The CDR3 is 14 residues long. CDR1 and CDR2 (germline): MNHEY, SVGAGI. V lost 10 bases and J lost 2; bases outside the gene matches: 5. The CDR3 loop reads CATTSGSPTDTQYF. Here the CDR3 DNA reads TGTGCCACAACTAGCGGGAGCCCCACAGATACGCAGTATTTT.

Worth noting for this clonotype: One base away lies a much larger clone, so this may be a sequencing read error. This chain connects TRBV5-1 to TRBJ2-3; unclear D gene. The V gene's germline CDR1 is SGHRS and CDR2 YFSETQ. The CDR3 spans 15 residues. This CDR3 is CASSLRVAGTDTPYF. The DNA of the CDR3 is TGCGCCAGCAGCTTGCGGGTAGCTGGCACAGATACGCCGTATTTT.

V and J are TRBV5-1 and TRBJ2-1; 11 positions agree with TRBD2. This CDR3 contains 18 residues. Germline CDR1 and CDR2: SGHRS and YFSETQ. Trimming took 4 bases from V and 0 from J; bases not matched to a gene: 9. The chain's CDR3 is CASSAILAGVISYNEQFF. DNA for the CDR3: TGCGCCAGCAGCGCCATACTAGCGGGGGTTATCTCCTACAATGAGCAGTTCTTC.

This chain links TRBV15 with TRBJ2-7, with D maybe TRBD1 (5 bases). The CDR3 has 13 residues. V lost 4 bases to trimming and J lost 6 bases, with 13 bases between them. Germline V CDR1 and CDR2: LNHNV, YYDKDF (reference sequence). Written as DNA, the CDR3 is TGTGCCACCAGCACCTCCAGGGTCGGCGAGCAGTACTTC. This sequence encodes CATSTSRVGEQYF.

The chain is built from TRBV5-5 and TRBJ2-3; TRBD2 might be the D (5 bases). V shed 2 bases and J shed 6 bases, with 13 bases lying between them. The CDR3 extends over 14 amino acids. CDR1 SGHKS and CDR2 YYEKEE come from the germline V gene (reference sequence). As DNA, the CDR3 is TGTGCCAGCAGCTTCGAGAGGGAGAGGGATACGCAGTATTTT. It codes for CASSFERERDTQYF. Combining the CDR3 with reference TRBV5-5 and TRBJ2-3 gives the whole variable domain DAGVTQSPTHLIKTRGQQVTLRCSPISGHKSVSWYQQVLGQGPQFIFQYYEKEERGRGNFPDRFSARQFPNYSSELNVNALLLGDSALYLCASSFERERDTQYFGPGTRLTVL.

CDR3 loop: CAISESTGRVGYTF. CDR3 nucleotide sequence: TGTGCCATCAGTGAGTCGACAGGGAGAGTTGGCTACACCTTC. The gene calls are TRBV10-3 and TRBJ1-2; TRBD1 agrees at 7 bases. J lost 7 bases, V lost 0 bases, and 5 bases had no gene match. From germline, CDR1 is ENHRY and CDR2 SYGVKD. CDR3 length: 14 residues.